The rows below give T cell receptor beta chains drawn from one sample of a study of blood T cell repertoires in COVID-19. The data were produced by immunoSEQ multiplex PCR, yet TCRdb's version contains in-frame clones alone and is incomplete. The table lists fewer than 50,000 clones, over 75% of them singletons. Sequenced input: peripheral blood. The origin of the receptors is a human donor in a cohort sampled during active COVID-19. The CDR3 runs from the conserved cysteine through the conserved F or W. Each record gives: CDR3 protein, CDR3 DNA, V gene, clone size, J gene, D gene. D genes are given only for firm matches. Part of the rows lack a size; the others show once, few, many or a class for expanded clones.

CDR3aa: CASSPSRGTDTQYF
CDR3nt: TGTGCCAGCAGCCCAAGTCGGGGCACAGATACGCAGTATTTT
v_gene: TRBV11-3
abundance: -
j_gene: TRBJ2-3
d_gene: -

CDR3aa: CASSEELMGQEGSYEQYF
CDR3nt: TGTGCCAGCAGTGAAGAGTTGATGGGACAGGAAGGTTCCTACGAGCAGTACTTC
v_gene: TRBV6-1
abundance: once
j_gene: TRBJ2-7
d_gene: TRBD1

CDR3aa: CASSYSDGKQYF
CDR3nt: TGTGCCAGCAGTTACTCTGATGGCAAGCAGTACTTC
v_gene: TRBV6-2/TRBV6-3
abundance: once
j_gene: TRBJ2-7
d_gene: -

CDR3aa: CASSLQGNTGELFF
CDR3nt: TGTGCCAGCAGCTTACAGGGGAACACCGGGGAGCTGTTTTTT
v_gene: TRBV7-8
abundance: once
j_gene: TRBJ2-2
d_gene: -

CDR3aa: CAWRWTGASSGANVLTF
CDR3nt: TGTGCCTGGAGGTGGACAGGGGCAAGCTCTGGGGCCAACGTCCTGACTTTC
v_gene: TRBV30
abundance: few
j_gene: TRBJ2-6
d_gene: TRBD1

CDR3aa: CASTLRGGASGSKVNTGELFF
CDR3nt: TGTGCCAGCACCTTGAGGGGGGGGGCTAGCGGGAGTAAAGTGAACACCGGGGAGCTGTTTTTT
v_gene: TRBV7-8
abundance: -
j_gene: TRBJ2-2
d_gene: TRBD2

CDR3aa: CASSSSGRTEQFF
CDR3nt: TGTGCCAGTTCGTCTAGCGGGAGGACTGAGCAGTTCTTC
v_gene: TRBV19
abundance: few
j_gene: TRBJ2-1
d_gene: TRBD2

CDR3aa: CASSQPTGGVISEAFF
CDR3nt: TGTGCCAGCAGCCAGCCGACAGGGGGCGTGATTTCTGAAGCTTTCTTT
v_gene: TRBV3-1/TRBV3-2
abundance: -
j_gene: TRBJ1-1
d_gene: TRBD1

CDR3aa: CASSYGHEQYF
CDR3nt: TGTGCCAGCAGTTACGGGCACGAGCAGTACTTC
v_gene: TRBV6-2/TRBV6-3
abundance: -
j_gene: TRBJ2-7
d_gene: -

CDR3aa: CASSLAGEAGTYEQYF
CDR3nt: TGTGCCAGCAGCTTAGCTGGGGAGGCGGGAACGTACGAGCAGTACTTC
v_gene: TRBV7-8
abundance: -
j_gene: TRBJ2-7
d_gene: -

CDR3aa: CASSSLGLANNEQFF
CDR3nt: TGTGCCAGTAGTTCCTTGGGACTAGCTAATAATGAGCAGTTCTTC
v_gene: TRBV19
abundance: -
j_gene: TRBJ2-1
d_gene: TRBD2

CDR3aa: CATSDVSYGYTF
CDR3nt: TGTGCCACCAGTGATGTCTCCTATGGCTACACCTTC
v_gene: TRBV24-1
abundance: -
j_gene: TRBJ1-2
d_gene: -

CDR3aa: CASSLAWRGTDTQYF
CDR3nt: TGTGCCAGCAGCTTAGCTTGGCGGGGCACAGATACGCAGTATTTT
v_gene: TRBV11-2
abundance: -
j_gene: TRBJ2-3
d_gene: -

CDR3aa: CASSSGQGFPYEQYF
CDR3nt: TGTGCCAGCAGTTCCGGACAGGGTTTCCCCTACGAGCAGTACTTC
v_gene: TRBV28
abundance: -
j_gene: TRBJ2-7
d_gene: TRBD1

CDR3aa: CASSYGGRLGAGELFF
CDR3nt: TGTGCCAGCAGTTACGGGGGCCGGCTAGGCGCCGGGGAGCTGTTTTTT
v_gene: TRBV6-2/TRBV6-3
abundance: once
j_gene: TRBJ2-2
d_gene: -

CDR3aa: CASSDTGRINQPQHF
CDR3nt: TGTGCCAGCAGTGATACAGGGCGGATAAATCAGCCCCAGCATTTT
v_gene: TRBV6-1
abundance: -
j_gene: TRBJ1-5
d_gene: -